The rows below give T cell receptor beta chains drawn from one sample of a study of cytomegalovirus exposure and HLA in healthy donors. Here immunoSEQ multiplex PCR was the method, and the copy in TCRdb shows in-frame clones only, minus some. This table has around 95,000 clones, around 85% appearing once. The sample consisted of PBMCs. These receptors came from a man between 18 and 29 years old in good health and CMV-seropositive. CDR3s include the opening cysteine and the closing phenylalanine or tryptophan. The order of the fields is V gene, D gene, clone size, J gene, CDR3 DNA, CDR3 protein. A D gene is named only where the DNA matches it firmly. Part of the rows lack a size; the others show once, few, many or a class for expanded clones.

V gene: TRBV5-6; D gene: TRBD2; clone size: .; J gene: TRBJ2-1; CDR3 DNA: TGTGCCAGCAGCTACGGGACTAGCGGCTACAATGAGCAGTTCTTC; CDR3 protein: CASSYGTSGYNEQFF
V gene: TRBV6-6; D gene: .; clone size: .; J gene: TRBJ1-1; CDR3 DNA: TGTGCCAGCAGGGGGGCCTTATCGAACACTGAAGCTTTCTTT; CDR3 protein: CASRGALSNTEAFF
V gene: TRBV2; D gene: .; clone size: .; J gene: TRBJ2-7; CDR3 DNA: TGTGCCAGCAGTGAAGGACTAGAAGGATTCTACGAGCAGTACTTC; CDR3 protein: CASSEGLEGFYEQYF
V gene: TRBV28; D gene: TRBD2; clone size: once; J gene: TRBJ2-1; CDR3 DNA: TGTGCCAGCAGTTCCCGGGGAGCGGGAGAATATAATGAGCAGTTCTTC; CDR3 protein: CASSSRGAGEYNEQFF
V gene: TRBV28; D gene: TRBD1; clone size: .; J gene: TRBJ2-4; CDR3 DNA: TGTGCCAGCAGCCTCACAGGGGACATAGCCAAAAACATTCAGTACTTC; CDR3 protein: CASSLTGDIAKNIQYF
V gene: TRBV5-1; D gene: TRBD2; clone size: few; J gene: TRBJ2-5; CDR3 DNA: TGCGCCAGCAGCTCCCAACTAGCGGGAGAAGAGACCCAGTACTTC; CDR3 protein: CASSSQLAGEETQYF
V gene: TRBV7-9; D gene: TRBD2; clone size: .; J gene: TRBJ2-1; CDR3 DNA: TGTGCCAGCAGGTCAGCCGGGACTAGCGGGAGGAATGAGCAGTTCTTC; CDR3 protein: CASRSAGTSGRNEQFF
V gene: TRBV18; D gene: .; clone size: .; J gene: TRBJ2-5; CDR3 DNA: TGTGCCAGCTCAACGAGGGGGCAAGAGACCCAGTACTTC; CDR3 protein: CASSTRGQETQYF
V gene: TRBV11-3; D gene: TRBD1; clone size: .; J gene: TRBJ2-2; CDR3 DNA: TGTGCCAGCAGCTTAGATAGTGTCGGGACAGGGCATGTCGGGGAGCTGTTTTTT; CDR3 protein: CASSLDSVGTGHVGELFF
V gene: TRBV30; D gene: TRBD1; clone size: .; J gene: TRBJ2-7; CDR3 DNA: TGTGCCTGGAGGAGGACAGGGACGGGGGAGCAGTACTTC; CDR3 protein: CAWRRTGTGEQYF
V gene: TRBV15; D gene: .; clone size: .; J gene: TRBJ2-5; CDR3 DNA: TGTGCCACCAGCTTGACAGGGAGGGAGACCCAGTACTTC; CDR3 protein: CATSLTGRETQYF
V gene: TRBV2; D gene: .; clone size: .; J gene: TRBJ1-4; CDR3 DNA: TGTGCCAGTACGGTGATTAATGAAAAACTGTTTTTT; CDR3 protein: CASTVINEKLFF
V gene: TRBV7-8; D gene: .; clone size: once; J gene: TRBJ2-7; CDR3 DNA: TGTGCCAGCAGCCCCGGGACATCCCCTTTGGAGCAGTACTTC; CDR3 protein: CASSPGTSPLEQYF
V gene: TRBV5-1; D gene: TRBD1; clone size: .; J gene: TRBJ2-3; CDR3 DNA: TGCGCCAGCAGCTTGGAGCCAGGGGGCTATAGAGGGACAGATACGCAGTATTTT; CDR3 protein: CASSLEPGGYRGTDTQYF
V gene: TRBV2; D gene: TRBD1; clone size: .; J gene: TRBJ1-4; CDR3 DNA: TGTGCCAGCAGTGAATGGGGGACAGGGAGGAGGGAAAAACTGTTTTTT; CDR3 protein: CASSEWGTGRREKLFF
V gene: TRBV19; D gene: .; clone size: .; J gene: TRBJ1-5; CDR3 DNA: TGTGCCAGTAGTATAACCGGGGGTAACCAGCCCCAGCATTTT; CDR3 protein: CASSITGGNQPQHF
V gene: TRBV7-9; D gene: .; clone size: .; J gene: TRBJ2-1; CDR3 DNA: TGTGCCAGCAGCAAAAGTAGCAAAAATGAGCAGTTCTTC; CDR3 protein: CASSKSSKNEQFF
V gene: TRBV7-9; D gene: .; clone size: .; J gene: TRBJ2-7; CDR3 DNA: TGTGCCAGCAGCTTACACGACAGCTCCTACGAGCAGTACTTC; CDR3 protein: CASSLHDSSYEQYF
V gene: TRBV4-2; D gene: TRBD2; clone size: .; J gene: TRBJ2-5; CDR3 DNA: TGTGCCAGCAGCCAGACCGCCGGGGGGGCCCAAGAGACCCAGTACTTC; CDR3 protein: CASSQTAGGAQETQYF
V gene: TRBV5-1; D gene: TRBD2; clone size: .; J gene: TRBJ2-1; CDR3 DNA: TGCGCCAGCAGCATAAGGACTAGCATTAATGAGCAGTTCTTC; CDR3 protein: CASSIRTSINEQFF
V gene: TRBV20-1; D gene: .; clone size: .; J gene: TRBJ2-1; CDR3 DNA: TGCAGTGGGGAGCGTTACAATGAGCAGTTCTTC; CDR3 protein: CSGERYNEQFF
V gene: TRBV27; D gene: TRBD1; clone size: .; J gene: TRBJ2-1; CDR3 DNA: TGTGCCAGCAGTTTATTGGGCCCTGGGACAGTCGTCTACAATGAGCAGTTCTTC; CDR3 protein: CASSLLGPGTVVYNEQFF
V gene: TRBV7-3; D gene: .; clone size: .; J gene: TRBJ2-3; CDR3 DNA: TGTGCCAGCAGCGCCCTGGCCAGCACAGATACGCAGTATTTT; CDR3 protein: CASSALASTDTQYF
V gene: TRBV6-4; D gene: TRBD2; clone size: .; J gene: TRBJ2-1; CDR3 DNA: TGTGCCAGCAGCCTCGGAGCGGGAGGTGTAGATGAGCAGTTCTTC; CDR3 protein: CASSLGAGGVDEQFF
V gene: TRBV6-5; D gene: TRBD1; clone size: few; J gene: TRBJ2-5; CDR3 DNA: TGTGCCAGCAGTTACTCACAGGGGTCCCTCGAGACCCAGTACTTC; CDR3 protein: CASSYSQGSLETQYF
V gene: TRBV30; D gene: TRBD1; clone size: .; J gene: TRBJ1-2; CDR3 DNA: TGTGCCTGGAGTGCGACAGGGGATGGCTACACCTTC; CDR3 protein: CAWSATGDGYTF
V gene: TRBV28; D gene: .; clone size: .; J gene: TRBJ1-5; CDR3 DNA: TGTGCCAGCCGACTACGGACGGGTCAATACAATCAGCCCCAGCATTTT; CDR3 protein: CASRLRTGQYNQPQHF
V gene: TRBV11-2; D gene: .; clone size: .; J gene: TRBJ2-2; CDR3 DNA: TGTGCCAGCAGCTTAATATCCACCGGGGAGCTGTTTTTT; CDR3 protein: CASSLISTGELFF
V gene: TRBV6-6; D gene: .; clone size: .; J gene: TRBJ2-3; CDR3 DNA: TGTGCCAGCAGTTACGGGGCTAGCGAATCCACAGATACGCAGTATTTT; CDR3 protein: CASSYGASESTDTQYF
V gene: TRBV18; D gene: TRBD2; clone size: .; J gene: TRBJ2-7; CDR3 DNA: TGTGCCAGCTCCCCCGGGACTAGCGGCTACGAGCAGTACTTC; CDR3 protein: CASSPGTSGYEQYF
V gene: TRBV6-5; D gene: .; clone size: .; J gene: TRBJ2-7; CDR3 DNA: TGTGCCAGCAGTTACTCGGGCCTCGAATCCTACGAGCAGTACTTC; CDR3 protein: CASSYSGLESYEQYF
V gene: TRBV11-2; D gene: TRBD2; clone size: .; J gene: TRBJ2-5; CDR3 DNA: TGTGCCAGCAGCCGGACTAGCGGAGCTAAAGAGACCCAGTACTTC; CDR3 protein: CASSRTSGAKETQYF
V gene: TRBV9; D gene: TRBD2; clone size: .; J gene: TRBJ2-7; CDR3 DNA: TGTGCCAGCAGTCCCGCTAGCGGGTCGACCTACGAGCAGTACTTC; CDR3 protein: CASSPASGSTYEQYF
V gene: TRBV6-5; D gene: .; clone size: .; J gene: TRBJ1-2; CDR3 DNA: TGTGCCAGCAGTTACTCTACTACTAACTATGGCTACACCTTC; CDR3 protein: CASSYSTTNYGYTF
V gene: TRBV28; D gene: .; clone size: few; J gene: TRBJ2-4; CDR3 DNA: TGTGCCAGCAGTACAACAGGGAACATTCAGTACTTC; CDR3 protein: CASSTTGNIQYF
V gene: TRBV6-1; D gene: .; clone size: .; J gene: TRBJ2-2; CDR3 DNA: TGTGCCAGCGGACCCACGAGGGCCGGGGAGCTGTTTTTT; CDR3 protein: CASGPTRAGELFF
V gene: TRBV6-6; D gene: TRBD1; clone size: .; J gene: TRBJ1-4; CDR3 DNA: TGTGCCAGCAGTTACCGACAGGGTTTGCGTGAAAAACTGTTTTTT; CDR3 protein: CASSYRQGLREKLFF
V gene: TRBV6-5; D gene: .; clone size: .; J gene: TRBJ1-5; CDR3 DNA: TGTGCCAGCAAGCGTGGGAGCAATCAGCCCCAGCATTTT; CDR3 protein: CASKRGSNQPQHF
V gene: TRBV30; D gene: .; clone size: .; J gene: TRBJ2-6; CDR3 DNA: TGTGCCTGGAGTTCGGCTGGGGCCAACGTCCTGACTTTC; CDR3 protein: CAWSSAGANVLTF
V gene: TRBV10-3; D gene: .; clone size: .; J gene: TRBJ2-7; CDR3 DNA: TGTGCCATCAGTGAGGTTCAGGGCTGGGGCGAGCAGTACTTC; CDR3 protein: CAISEVQGWGEQYF